This record covers a single TCR beta chain. Its antigen is as yet unknown. The data were obtained in a study of T cell responses to AZD1222 COVID-19 vaccine. Study findings and constraints: Scientists sampled the repertoires only once the peak T cell response had passed.

V was trimmed by 3 bases and J by 7 bases, leaving 13 bases between them. Per the germline V gene, CDR1 is MDHEN and CDR2 is SYDVKM. The CDR3 is 15 amino acids. Using immunoSEQ multiplex PCR, the repertoire was profiled, and TCRdb retains in-frame clones only, with some absent. The sample holds about 150,000 clones, about nine tenths seen once. The rearrangement joins TRBV28 to TRBJ1-6; D unclear. The specimen was peripheral blood, collected on day 0 of AZD1222 vaccination. This sequence originates from an adult in good health. The CDR3 DNA follows: TGTGCCAGCAGTTTTTCAGGAGCTAAAAATTCACCCCTCCACTTT. It translates to CASSFSGAKNSPLHF.